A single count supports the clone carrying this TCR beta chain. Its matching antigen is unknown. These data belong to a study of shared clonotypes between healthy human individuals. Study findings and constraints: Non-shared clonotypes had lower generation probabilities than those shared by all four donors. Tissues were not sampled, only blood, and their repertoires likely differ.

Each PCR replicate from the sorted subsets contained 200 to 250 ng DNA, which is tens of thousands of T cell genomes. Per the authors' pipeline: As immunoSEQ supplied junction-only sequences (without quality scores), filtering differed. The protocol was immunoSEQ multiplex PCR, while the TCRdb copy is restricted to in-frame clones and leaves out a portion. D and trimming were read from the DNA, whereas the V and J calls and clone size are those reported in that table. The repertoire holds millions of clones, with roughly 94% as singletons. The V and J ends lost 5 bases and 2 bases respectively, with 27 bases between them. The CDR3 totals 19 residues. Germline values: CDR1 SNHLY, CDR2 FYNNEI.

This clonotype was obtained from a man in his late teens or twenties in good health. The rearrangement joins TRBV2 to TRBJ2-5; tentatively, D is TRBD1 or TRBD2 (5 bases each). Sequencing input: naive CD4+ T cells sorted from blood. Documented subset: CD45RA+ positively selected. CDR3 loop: CASSYNLPLPGRSQETQYF. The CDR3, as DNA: TGTGCCAGCAGTTACAACCTACCTCTACCGGGACGATCGCAAGAGACCCAGTACTTC.